Shown below are 24 T cell receptor beta chains from a single sample sequenced in a study of response to subunit inactivated influenza vaccine. TCRdb re-called the RT-PCR reads through MiXCR, storing one row per CDR3 protein. The sample includes hundreds of thousands of distinct CDR3 sequences, around 13% of them seen just once. The input for sequencing was PBMCs from blood, taken around 15 days before vaccination. Source of these receptors: a man aged 45-65 years who received an inactivated influenza vaccine.

The sample holds a few counts of this clonotype. The chain has TRBV15 and TRBJ2-7; 9 bases align to TRBD2. V lost 7 bases and J lost 0; bases outside the gene matches: 4. This CDR3 is built from 14 residues. The germline V gene encodes CDR1 LNHNV and CDR2 YYDKDF (reference sequence). CDR3 nucleotide sequence: TGTGCCACCACAGCGGGAGGAAGCTCCTACGAGCAGTACTTC. Translating it yields CATTAGGSSYEQYF. The full variable domain, rest sourced from reference TRBV15 and TRBJ2-7, is DAMVIQNPRYQVTQFGKPVTLSCSQTLNHNVMYWYQQKSSQAPKLLFHYYDKDFNNEADTPDNFQSRRPNTSFCFLDIRSPGLGDTAMYLCATTAGGSSYEQYFGPGTRLTVT.

There are many counts of this clonotype. The rearrangement joins TRBV11-2 to TRBJ1-5; D is perhaps TRBD1 (5 bases). The CDR3 length is 13 residues. The germline V and J ends were trimmed by 1 base and 10 bases, with 11 bases remaining between them. From germline, CDR1 is SGHAT and CDR2 FQNNGV. The CDR3 protein is CASSLGGVQPQHF. The CDR3 DNA reads as TGTGCCAGCAGCTTAGGGGGGGTTCAACCCCAGCATTTT.

The V gene is TRBV15, the J gene TRBJ2-7; D is unresolved. Trimming shortened V by 8 bases and J by 3 bases, and 8 bases separated the two germline ends. The germline gives CDR1 LNHNV, CDR2 YYDKDF (reference sequence). The CDR3 runs 11 residues. The CDR3 loop reads CATGPVYEQYF. The CDR3 nucleotides read TGTGCCACCGGGCCCGTCTACGAGCAGTACTTC.

The V call is TRBV7-2, the J call TRBJ2-7; maybe TRBD2 (5 bases). The CDR3 has 15 amino acids. The V end lost 1 base, the J end lost 2 bases, and 12 bases lay between the germline ends. Germline assignment: CDR1 SGHTA and CDR2 FQGNSA. CDR3 sequence (DNA): TGTGCCAGCAGCTTAGATTGGACTGACGCCTACGAGCAGTACTTC. Amino acid sequence: CASSLDWTDAYEQYF.

This clonotype was seen a handful of times. The chain joins TRBV7-2 to TRBJ2-1, with 8 bases fitting TRBD2. Looked up from germline, CDR1 is SGHTA and CDR2 is FQGNSA. The CDR3 contains 16 residues. V lost 5 bases and J lost 9; bases outside the gene matches: 15. CDR3: CASSPLAGLTKGEQFF. For the CDR3, the DNA is TGTGCCAGCAGCCCCCTAGCGGGTCTGACAAAGGGTGAGCAGTTCTTC.

The CDR3 region is CASSPPPGPNQPQHF. As DNA, the CDR3 is TGTGCCAGCAGTCCCCCACCGGGCCCCAATCAGCCCCAGCATTTT. The chain combines TRBV12-3 or TRBV12-4 with TRBJ1-5; D remains unclear. The V and J ends lost 5 bases and 3 bases respectively, with 14 bases between them. The CDR3 covers 15 residues.

This clonotype was counted at least ten times. This may come from a read error, since a much larger clone is one base off. V and J are TRBV12-3 or TRBV12-4 and TRBJ2-1; TRBD1 is a possible D gene (6 bases). The CDR3 loop spans 13 amino acids. The ends were cut back, 3 bases at V and 6 bases at J, with 9 bases in the middle. The CDR3 sequence is CASSFGGSNEQFF. Here the CDR3 DNA reads TGTGCCAGCAGTTTTGGGGGCTCCAATGAGCAGTTCTTC.

The chain joins TRBV28 to TRBJ2-7, with TRBD1 as a possible D gene (5 bases). V lost 7 bases and J 5 bases, leaving 18 bases between the germline ends. This CDR3 is built from 14 residues. CDR1 and CDR2 from the germline V gene are MDHEN and SYDVKM. CDR3: CASKSAGLYNEQYF. Here the CDR3 DNA reads TGTGCCAGCAAGTCGGCAGGGCTCTACAACGAGCAGTACTTC.

This clonotype was found a few times. J is TRBJ1-4 and V is TRBV4-1; D might be TRBD1 (6 bases). The CDR3 has 16 amino acids. Per the germline V gene, CDR1 is MGHRA and CDR2 is YSYEKL. V was trimmed by 4 bases and J by 4 bases, leaving 16 bases between them. CDR3 sequence reads: CASSRLSTGLNEKLFF. The CDR3 DNA is TGCGCCAGCAGCCGCCTTTCGACAGGACTTAATGAAAAACTGTTTTTT.

A few counts support this clonotype. The rearrangement links TRBV5-1 to TRBJ2-1; 8 bases agree with TRBD1. Germline trimming cut 4 bases from V and 1 base from J; bases unmatched to any gene: 7. The CDR3 length is 16 residues. Germline-derived CDR1 and CDR2 are SGHRS and YFSETQ. The CDR3 DNA sequence: TGCGCCAGCAGCCGCCGGGACAGGAGATCCTACAATGAGCAGTTCTTC. Protein product: CASSRRDRRSYNEQFF.

The chain is built from TRBV10-3 and TRBJ2-5; no definite D call. V was trimmed by 0 bases and J by 4 bases, leaving 3 bases between them. CDR1 is ENHRY, CDR2 SYGVKD, per germline. This CDR3 is 12 amino acids long. CDR3 DNA: TGTGCCATCAGTGAGTCGGTAGAGACCCAGTACTTC. Translating gives CAISESVETQYF.

In its sample, this clonotype was seen many times. This chain joins TRBV4-3 and TRBJ2-2, with 9 bases identical to TRBD2. The CDR3 spans 17 residues. The V segment lost 2 bases and the J segment 6 bases; nucleotides outside the gene matches: 10. Germline V gene lookup returns CDR1 LGHNA and CDR2 YSLEER. This CDR3 reads CASSQRFAGGIPGELFF. CDR3 in DNA: TGCGCCAGCAGCCAAAGATTCGCGGGGGGGATTCCCGGGGAGCTGTTTTTT.

On this clonotype itself: Sequence at one end of the junction differs from germline and may be a read error. The chain joins TRBV24-1 to TRBJ2-1; 10 positions match TRBD1. The CDR3 is 15 amino acids. The germline V gene has CDR1 KGHDR and CDR2 SFDVKD. The CDR3 DNA follows: TGTGCCACCAGTGATACGGGACAGGGGAACAATGAGCAGCTCTTC. As protein: CATSDTGQGNNEQLF.

The J gene is TRBJ2-7, the V gene TRBV29-1; weak D call: TRBD1 (6 bases). The CDR3 covers 16 residues. Looked up from germline, CDR1 is SQVTM and CDR2 is ANQGSEA. V lost 6 bases and J 0 bases, leaving 21 bases between the germline ends. CDR3 in amino acids: CSVHHQRADSSYEQYF. For the CDR3, the DNA is TGCAGCGTCCATCATCAGAGGGCGGACAGCTCCTACGAGCAGTACTTC.

This clonotype was found a few times. V usage is TRBV6-2 or TRBV6-3 and J usage is TRBJ1-5; tentative D call: TRBD1 (6 bases). V lost 6 bases and J 3 bases, leaving 21 bases between the germline ends. The germline V gene has CDR1 MNHEY and CDR2 SVGEGT. The CDR3 loop spans 17 amino acids. The CDR3 here is CASRPGHRLGFNQPQHF. CDR3 DNA sequence: TGTGCCAGCAGACCGGGACATAGACTTGGATTCAATCAGCCCCAGCATTTT.

V is TRBV4-1 and J is TRBJ2-5; unclear D gene. The V and J ends lost 2 bases and 2 bases respectively, with 12 bases between them. Germline CDR1 MGHRA, CDR2 YSYEKL. This CDR3 spans 15 amino acids. CDR3 sequence reads: CASSQSLTYQETQYF. The CDR3 bases are TGCGCCAGCAGCCAATCTTTAACATATCAAGAGACCCAGTACTTC.

The chain recombines TRBV7-2 with TRBJ2-1; perhaps TRBD2 as D (5 bases). The CDR3 extends over 14 amino acids. The V end lost 5 bases, the J end lost 9 bases, and 17 bases lay between the germline ends. Looked up from germline, CDR1 is SGHTA and CDR2 is FQGNSA. The CDR3 region is CASSALPSSGEQFF. The CDR3 DNA follows: TGTGCCAGCAGCGCTCTACCTAGCTCAGGTGAGCAGTTCTTC. The variable domain in full, completed from reference TRBV7-2 and TRBJ2-1, reads GAGVSQSPSNKVTEKGKDVELRCDPISGHTALYWYRQSLGQGLEFLIYFQGNSAPDKSGLPSDRFSAERTGGSVSTLTIQRTQQEDSAVYLCASSALPSSGEQFFGPGTRLTVL.

In its sample, this clonotype was seen a few times. The rearrangement joins TRBV27 to TRBJ2-7; D uncertain. The CDR3 is 14 residues long. Trimming removed 6 bases at V and 2 bases at J, with 14 bases between. CDR1 and CDR2 (germline): MNHEY, SMNVEV (reference sequence). The CDR3 bases are TGTGCCAGCAGACCCCGGACCGACCCCTACGAGCAGTACTTC. This codes for CASRPRTDPYEQYF.

This clonotype was seen many times. V and J are TRBV2 and TRBJ2-4, with a possible D match to TRBD2 (6 bases). Trimming left V 7 bases short and J 9 bases short, with 22 bases between. The CDR3 is 15 residues long. CDR1 is SNHLY, CDR2 FYNNEI, per germline. The CDR3 DNA reads as TGTGCCAGCACCCTCCGGGGCACTAAGGAGGGCATTCAGTACTTC. Translating it yields CASTLRGTKEGIQYF.

This clonotype turned up a few times. This chain links TRBV7-8 with TRBJ2-1; D may correspond to TRBD1 or TRBD2 (5 bases each). The germline V and J ends were trimmed by 4 bases and 8 bases, with 12 bases remaining between them. CDR3 size: 13 residues. Germline-derived CDR1 and CDR2 are SGHVS and FQNEAQ. DNA for the CDR3: TGTGCCAGCAGCTCAGGGACCCCCGATGAGCAGTTCTTC. Its translation is CASSSGTPDEQFF.

In this sample, this clonotype turned up many times. The chain recombines TRBV15 with TRBJ1-1; D gene uncertain. Germline CDR1 LNHNV, CDR2 YYDKDF (reference sequence). This CDR3 is 15 amino acids long. Trimming stripped 0 bases from V and 1 base from J, with 9 bases between. The chain's CDR3 is CATSRDRTGNTEAFF. The CDR3 DNA follows: TGTGCCACCAGCAGAGATCGGACGGGGAACACTGAAGCTTTCTTT.

The chain has TRBV6-1 and TRBJ2-7, with D maybe TRBD2 (6 bases). The germline CDR1 and CDR2 sequences are MNHNS and SASEGT. V lost 7 bases to trimming and J lost 1 base, with 14 bases between them. This CDR3 is 14 amino acids long. The CDR3 sequence is CASTNGTVSYEQYF. The CDR3 bases are TGTGCCAGCACCAACGGGACTGTGTCCTACGAGCAGTACTTC.

The chain recombines TRBV12-3 or TRBV12-4 with TRBJ1-6; perhaps TRBD1 as D (6 bases). The V gene lost 5 bases and the J gene lost 5 bases, with 10 bases spanning the gap. CDR3 size: 14 residues. The CDR3 DNA sequence: TGTGCCAGCAGTCTCCGGGACAATAATTCACCCCTCCACTTT. Protein: CASSLRDNNSPLHF.

The chain carries TRBV19 and TRBJ1-2; 8 nucleotides match TRBD1. The germline gives CDR1 LNHDA, CDR2 SQIVND (reference sequence). The CDR3 is 17 amino acids. Trimming removed 5 bases from V and 3 bases from J; junction bases left unmatched: 14. CDR3 loop: CASSARTGSVKDYGYTF. CDR3 coding DNA: TGTGCCAGTAGTGCGAGGACAGGGAGTGTTAAAGACTATGGCTACACCTTC.